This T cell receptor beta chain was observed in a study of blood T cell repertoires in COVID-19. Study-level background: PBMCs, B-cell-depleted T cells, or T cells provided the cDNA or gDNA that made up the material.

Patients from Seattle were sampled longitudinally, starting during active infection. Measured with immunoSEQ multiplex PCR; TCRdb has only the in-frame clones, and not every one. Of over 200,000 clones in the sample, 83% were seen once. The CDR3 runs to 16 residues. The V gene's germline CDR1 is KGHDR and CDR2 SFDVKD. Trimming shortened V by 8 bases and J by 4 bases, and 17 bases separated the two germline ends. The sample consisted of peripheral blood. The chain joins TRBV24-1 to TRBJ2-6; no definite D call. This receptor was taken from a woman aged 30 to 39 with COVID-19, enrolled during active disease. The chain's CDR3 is CATMSSRPSGANVLTF. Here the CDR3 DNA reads TGTGCCACCATGAGCTCGAGGCCATCCGGGGCCAACGTCCTGACTTTC.